This is a list of T cell receptor beta chains from one sample in a study of technical replicates of blood from a handful of donors. The method was immunoSEQ multiplex PCR; TCRdb's version includes in-frame clones alone and lacks a portion of them. The profile covers approximately 97,000 clones, with approximately 96% appearing a single time and less than 0.45% taken by the ten largest. The sequenced material came from T cells isolated from PBMCs. These receptors were taken from a human donor in good health. CDR3s include the opening cysteine and the closing phenylalanine or tryptophan. Fields, in order: V gene, D gene, clone size, J gene, CDR3 DNA, CDR3 protein. D genes are given only for firm matches. Not every row has a clone size; where given, it reads once, few, many or a size class.

v_call: TRBV5-1; d_call: NA; clone_size: NA; j_call: TRBJ2-3; cdr3_nt: TGCGCCAGCAGCTGGGGCGGGGCCACAGATACGCAGTATTTT; cdr3_aa: CASSWGGATDTQYF
v_call: TRBV27; d_call: TRBD2; clone_size: NA; j_call: TRBJ2-1; cdr3_nt: TGTGCCAGCAAGCGCGGGAGCTCCTACAATGAGCAGTTCTTC; cdr3_aa: CASKRGSSYNEQFF
v_call: TRBV27; d_call: NA; clone_size: NA; j_call: TRBJ2-2; cdr3_nt: TGTGCCAGCAGCCTTTACTCTTCCGGGGAGCTGTTTTTT; cdr3_aa: CASSLYSSGELFF
v_call: TRBV18; d_call: TRBD2; clone_size: NA; j_call: TRBJ2-1; cdr3_nt: TGTGCCAGCTATCGGCTAGCGGGAAACCGCAATGAGCAGTTCTTC; cdr3_aa: CASYRLAGNRNEQFF
v_call: TRBV5-1; d_call: NA; clone_size: NA; j_call: TRBJ1-1; cdr3_nt: TGCGCCAGCAGCTTGAAGGGGTTAGGAGCTTTCTTT; cdr3_aa: CASSLKGLGAFF
v_call: TRBV11-2; d_call: NA; clone_size: NA; j_call: TRBJ1-2; cdr3_nt: TGTGCCAGCACCAAACCCAGTGGCTACACCTTC; cdr3_aa: CASTKPSGYTF
v_call: TRBV25-1; d_call: NA; clone_size: NA; j_call: TRBJ2-7; cdr3_nt: TGTGCCAGCAGTGAATCTGACGGGGGATCCTACGAGCAGTACTTC; cdr3_aa: CASSESDGGSYEQYF
v_call: TRBV30; d_call: TRBD1; clone_size: once; j_call: TRBJ1-1; cdr3_nt: TGTGCCTTGGATGGAGGGGGCCTGGGGGCTTTCTTT; cdr3_aa: CALDGGGLGAFF
v_call: TRBV5-6; d_call: NA; clone_size: once; j_call: TRBJ2-2; cdr3_nt: TGTGCCAGCAGCTTGGTCGCTAAAGGGGACACCGGGGAGCTGTTTTTT; cdr3_aa: CASSLVAKGDTGELFF
v_call: TRBV18; d_call: TRBD1; clone_size: NA; j_call: TRBJ1-2; cdr3_nt: TGTGCCAGCTCACTAAGAGGACAGGGGGACTATGGCTACACCTTC; cdr3_aa: CASSLRGQGDYGYTF
v_call: TRBV6-6; d_call: NA; clone_size: NA; j_call: TRBJ1-1; cdr3_nt: TGTGCCAGCAGTTACTCGCGAAACACTGAAGCTTTCTTT; cdr3_aa: CASSYSRNTEAFF
v_call: TRBV7-8; d_call: NA; clone_size: NA; j_call: TRBJ2-1; cdr3_nt: TGTGCCAGCAGTCGAGAGGGTTCTAGCGATTACTACAATGAGCAGTTCTTC; cdr3_aa: CASSREGSSDYYNEQFF
v_call: TRBV5-1; d_call: NA; clone_size: NA; j_call: TRBJ2-1; cdr3_nt: TGCGCCAGCAGCTTGAGTAGATACAATGAGCAGTTCTTC; cdr3_aa: CASSLSRYNEQFF
v_call: TRBV27; d_call: NA; clone_size: NA; j_call: TRBJ2-7; cdr3_nt: TGTGCCAGCAGTTTAACGGCGGCTCCTGGGTACGAGCAGTACTTC; cdr3_aa: CASSLTAAPGYEQYF
v_call: TRBV7-2; d_call: NA; clone_size: NA; j_call: TRBJ2-3; cdr3_nt: TGTGCCAGCAGCACCAGGAGGGCCGGATCTTTCCGCACAGATACGCAGTATTTT; cdr3_aa: CASSTRRAGSFRTDTQYF
v_call: TRBV28; d_call: NA; clone_size: NA; j_call: TRBJ2-7; cdr3_nt: TGTGCCAGCAGTTGGGGCAGGTCCTACGAGCAGTACTTC; cdr3_aa: CASSWGRSYEQYF
v_call: TRBV7-9; d_call: NA; clone_size: NA; j_call: TRBJ2-7; cdr3_nt: TGTGCCAGTTTAGGTGGGAGTTCCTACGAGCAGTACTTC; cdr3_aa: CASLGGSSYEQYF
v_call: TRBV4-3; d_call: TRBD2; clone_size: NA; j_call: TRBJ2-2; cdr3_nt: TGCGCCAGCAGCCAAGACGGGACTAGCGGCGTTACCCCCGGGGAGCTGTTTTTT; cdr3_aa: CASSQDGTSGVTPGELFF
v_call: TRBV6-5; d_call: TRBD1; clone_size: NA; j_call: TRBJ2-7; cdr3_nt: TGTGCCAGCAGTTACTCAGGGGGCGAAAGGTCCTACGAGCAGTACTTC; cdr3_aa: CASSYSGGERSYEQYF
v_call: TRBV9; d_call: TRBD1; clone_size: NA; j_call: TRBJ2-5; cdr3_nt: TGTGCCAGCAGCGGCCGGGACAGCCAAGAGACCCAGTACTTC; cdr3_aa: CASSGRDSQETQYF
v_call: TRBV7-6; d_call: TRBD2; clone_size: NA; j_call: TRBJ2-3; cdr3_nt: TGTGCCAGCAGCTTGGACCTAGCGGGAGCGTACACAGATACGCAGTATTTT; cdr3_aa: CASSLDLAGAYTDTQYF
v_call: TRBV28; d_call: NA; clone_size: NA; j_call: TRBJ1-3; cdr3_nt: TGTGCCAGCAGTTCCCTGGACCGGGAGAAGGGGTTT; cdr3_aa: CASSSLDREKGF
v_call: TRBV10-3; d_call: NA; clone_size: NA; j_call: TRBJ2-7; cdr3_nt: TGTGCCATCTCGTCAGGGTACGAGCAGTACTTC; cdr3_aa: CAISSGYEQYF
v_call: TRBV7-9; d_call: NA; clone_size: NA; j_call: TRBJ2-1; cdr3_nt: TGTGCCAGCAGCCCGGGGTACAATGAGCAGTTCTTC; cdr3_aa: CASSPGYNEQFF
v_call: TRBV18; d_call: NA; clone_size: NA; j_call: TRBJ2-1; cdr3_nt: TGTGCCAGCTCACCGGCTGGCTACAATGAGCAGTTCTTC; cdr3_aa: CASSPAGYNEQFF
v_call: TRBV5-4; d_call: NA; clone_size: NA; j_call: TRBJ2-1; cdr3_nt: TGTGCCAGCAGCTTGGGAGGGAGAAGGAACAATGAGCAGTTCTTC; cdr3_aa: CASSLGGRRNNEQFF
v_call: TRBV2; d_call: TRBD2; clone_size: NA; j_call: TRBJ2-1; cdr3_nt: TGTGCCAGCAGTGAACAAGCGGGAGGGCCTTTATACAATGAGCAGTTCTTC; cdr3_aa: CASSEQAGGPLYNEQFF
v_call: TRBV19; d_call: NA; clone_size: once; j_call: TRBJ2-1; cdr3_nt: TGTGCCAGTAGTATAGAGGCGGCGGAATGGGAGCAGTTCTTC; cdr3_aa: CASSIEAAEWEQFF
v_call: TRBV9; d_call: NA; clone_size: NA; j_call: TRBJ2-1; cdr3_nt: TGTGCCAGCGGCAAGGGACTTACAGACAATGAGCAGTTCTTC; cdr3_aa: CASGKGLTDNEQFF
v_call: TRBV6-6; d_call: NA; clone_size: NA; j_call: TRBJ1-2; cdr3_nt: TGTGCCAGCAGCCTTAGAGGGATTAACTATGGCTACACCTTC; cdr3_aa: CASSLRGINYGYTF
v_call: TRBV5-1; d_call: NA; clone_size: NA; j_call: TRBJ2-7; cdr3_nt: TGCGCCAGCAGTCCCAGGAGGACCTACGAGCAGTACTTC; cdr3_aa: CASSPRRTYEQYF
v_call: TRBV7-3; d_call: NA; clone_size: NA; j_call: TRBJ2-1; cdr3_nt: TGTGCCAGCAGCTTATCAGGGGCGACCTCCTACAATGAGCAGTTCTTC; cdr3_aa: CASSLSGATSYNEQFF
v_call: TRBV5-1; d_call: TRBD2; clone_size: NA; j_call: TRBJ2-1; cdr3_nt: TGCGCCAGCAGCTTGTGGCTTGCGGGAGGCTCCTACAATGAGCAGTTCTTC; cdr3_aa: CASSLWLAGGSYNEQFF
v_call: TRBV6-1; d_call: NA; clone_size: NA; j_call: TRBJ1-3; cdr3_nt: TGTGCCAGCAGTGAAAGTATGGCAGTGGTTGGAAACACCATATATTTT; cdr3_aa: CASSESMAVVGNTIYF
v_call: TRBV5-1; d_call: TRBD2; clone_size: NA; j_call: TRBJ2-1; cdr3_nt: TGCGCCAGCAGCCCGGCGGTAGCGGGCTACAATGAGCAGTTCTTC; cdr3_aa: CASSPAVAGYNEQFF
v_call: TRBV25-1; d_call: NA; clone_size: NA; j_call: TRBJ1-1; cdr3_nt: TGTGCCAGCAGTGAAGCGGCACCTTTAGACACTGAAGCTTTCTTT; cdr3_aa: CASSEAAPLDTEAFF
v_call: TRBV7-2; d_call: TRBD2; clone_size: NA; j_call: TRBJ2-7; cdr3_nt: TGTGCCAGCGCCACCGGACTAGCGGGAGACTACGAGCAGTACTTC; cdr3_aa: CASATGLAGDYEQYF
v_call: TRBV2; d_call: NA; clone_size: NA; j_call: TRBJ1-4; cdr3_nt: TGTGCCAGCAGTGGTAAGGGAGGTGAAAAACTGTTTTTT; cdr3_aa: CASSGKGGEKLFF
v_call: TRBV6-1; d_call: TRBD1; clone_size: NA; j_call: TRBJ1-1; cdr3_nt: TGTGCCAGCAGTGCGGGACAGGGAGGCACTGAAGCTTTCTTT; cdr3_aa: CASSAGQGGTEAFF
v_call: TRBV19; d_call: TRBD1; clone_size: NA; j_call: TRBJ2-1; cdr3_nt: TGTGCCAGTAGTCTCACCGGGACAGCGATCTTCAATGAGCAGTTCTTC; cdr3_aa: CASSLTGTAIFNEQFF
v_call: TRBV2; d_call: NA; clone_size: NA; j_call: TRBJ1-1; cdr3_nt: TGTGCCACCCGAACGGCGACAGCTAGAAACACTGAAGCTTTCTTT; cdr3_aa: CATRTATARNTEAFF
v_call: TRBV6-1; d_call: NA; clone_size: NA; j_call: TRBJ2-6; cdr3_nt: TGTGCCACCGCGTTTAGGGCCAACGTCCTGACTTTC; cdr3_aa: CATAFRANVLTF
v_call: TRBV6-1; d_call: TRBD2; clone_size: NA; j_call: TRBJ2-5; cdr3_nt: TGTGCCAGCAGTGAAGAGCGGGAGGGCCCAGAGACCCAGTACTTC; cdr3_aa: CASSEEREGPETQYF
v_call: TRBV29-1; d_call: NA; clone_size: NA; j_call: TRBJ1-1; cdr3_nt: TGCAGCGTCAGACGGCAGGCAGAAGCTTTCTTT; cdr3_aa: CSVRRQAEAFF
v_call: TRBV7-9; d_call: TRBD1; clone_size: NA; j_call: TRBJ2-1; cdr3_nt: TGTGCCAGCAGCCCTACAGGGGCCTCCTACAATGAGCAGTTCTTC; cdr3_aa: CASSPTGASYNEQFF
v_call: TRBV21-1; d_call: NA; clone_size: once; j_call: TRBJ1-2; cdr3_nt: TGTGCCAGCAGCAACCCGCGCAGGGGGCTATATGGCTACACCTTC; cdr3_aa: CASSNPRRGLYGYTF